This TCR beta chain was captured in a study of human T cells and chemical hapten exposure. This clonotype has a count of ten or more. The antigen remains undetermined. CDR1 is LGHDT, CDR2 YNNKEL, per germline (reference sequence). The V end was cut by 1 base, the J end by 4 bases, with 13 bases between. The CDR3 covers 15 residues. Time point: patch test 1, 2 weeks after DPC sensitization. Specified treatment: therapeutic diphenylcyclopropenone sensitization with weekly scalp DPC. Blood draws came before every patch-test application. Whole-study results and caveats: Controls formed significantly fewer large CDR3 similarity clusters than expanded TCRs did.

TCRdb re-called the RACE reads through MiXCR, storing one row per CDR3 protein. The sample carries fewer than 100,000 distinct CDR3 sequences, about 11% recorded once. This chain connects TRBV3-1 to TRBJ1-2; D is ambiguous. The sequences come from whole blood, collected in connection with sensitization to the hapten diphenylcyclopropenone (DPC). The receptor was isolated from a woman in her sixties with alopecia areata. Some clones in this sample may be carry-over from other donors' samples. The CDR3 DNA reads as TGTGCCAGCAGCCAAGTGGCGGGTTACGGCTATGGCTACACCTTC. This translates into CASSQVAGYGYGYTF. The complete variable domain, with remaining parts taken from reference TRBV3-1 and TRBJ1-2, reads DTAVSQTPKYLVTQMGNDKSIKCEQNLGHDTMYWYKQDSKKFLKIMFSYNNKELIINETVPNRFSPKSPDKAHLNLHINSLELGDSAVYFCASSQVAGYGYGYTFGSGTRLTVV.